This is a list of T cell receptor beta chains from one sample in a study of neurological immune-mediated disorders. TCRdb re-derived calls from the 5' RACE reads in MiXCR, one entry per CDR3 protein. The sample shows some 61,000 distinct CDR3 sequences, about 4.2% of them seen only once. Sample: PBMCs. These receptors originate from a man aged 25-40 years with multiple sclerosis. Each CDR3 is given with its conserved first and last residue. A D gene is named only where the DNA matches it firmly. Only part of the rows carry a size: once, few, many, or a class if the clone is expanded.

len	d_gene	j_gene	abundance	v_gene	CDR3nt	CDR3aa
16	NA	TRBJ2-7	many	TRBV7-9	TGTGCCAGCAGCTTGAGTACGGGGCAGGGCCGGTACGAGCAGTACTTC	CASSLSTGQGRYEQYF
14	NA	TRBJ2-1	many	TRBV20-1	TGCAGTGCTAGGGGTGGGGGCAGTCGCAATGAGCAGTTCTTC	CSARGGGSRNEQFF
15	TRBD1	TRBJ1-5	many	TRBV20-1	TGCAGTGCTCTACCGGGACAGGGAGGGGGTCAGCCCCAGCATTTT	CSALPGQGGGQPQHF
13	NA	TRBJ1-1	many	TRBV3-1	TGTGCCAGCAGCACCCGACAGAACACTGAAGCTTTCTTT	CASSTRQNTEAFF
12	NA	TRBJ1-5	many	TRBV12-3/TRBV12-4	TGTGCCAGCAGCCACGGAATGCAGCCCCAGCATTTT	CASSHGMQPQHF
21	NA	TRBJ2-7	NA	TRBV21-1	TGTGCCAGCAGAAAAGAGGACACAGGGGACAGAGCTCCCCAGAGCTCCTACGAGCAGTACTTC	CASRKEDTGDRAPQSSYEQYF
16	NA	TRBJ1-4	many	TRBV7-2	TGTGCCAGCAGCTTAGGAGGACAGACTGGTAATGAAAAACTGTTTTTT	CASSLGGQTGNEKLFF
14	NA	TRBJ2-5	many	TRBV12-3/TRBV12-4	TGTGCCAGCAGTTTCCCCCTGATCAGGGAGACCCAGTACTTC	CASSFPLIRETQYF
17	NA	TRBJ2-7	many	TRBV4-3	TGCGCCAGCAGCCAAGATGCCCGCGACAGGATAATCCACGAGCAGTACTTC	CASSQDARDRIIHEQYF
13	NA	TRBJ2-5	many	TRBV18	TGTGCCAGCTCACCAGGACTCAAAGAGACCCAGTACTTC	CASSPGLKETQYF
15	NA	TRBJ1-4	few	TRBV7-8	TGTGCCAGCAGAATGAACGGGATCGACCATGAAAAACTGTTTTTT	CASRMNGIDHEKLFF
14	NA	TRBJ2-7	many	TRBV5-1	TGCGCCAGCAGCTTGGCCGGGACAAACTACGAGCAGTACTTC	CASSLAGTNYEQYF
14	TRBD1	TRBJ2-2	many	TRBV5-1	TGCGCCAGCATCGACAGGGGGCGGACCGGGGAGCTGTTTTTT	CASIDRGRTGELFF
18	TRBD2	TRBJ2-3	many	TRBV4-1	TGCGCCAGCAGCCTGACCCGCGAGCGGGGGCCAGTCCGGGATACGCAGTATTTT	CASSLTRERGPVRDTQYF